The source of this T cell receptor beta chain is a study of blood T cell repertoires in COVID-19 (dated by TCRdb to 2020 to 2021). Concerning the study at large: The collaborator samples originated in the United States, Italy and Spain and spanned the acute and convalescent phases of COVID-19. The sample metadata nearly always contained a de-identified subject ID, COVID-19 status, age in years and sex. Where available, HLA class I and class II types were taken from metadata supplied by the sample provider and were not determined by assay-based typing. The prospective study material was composed of cDNA or gDNA derived from T cells, B-cell-depleted T cells, or PBMCs. The dataset comprised deeply sampled blood TCRbeta repertoires from subjects exposed to, actively infected with, or recovered from COVID-19. The samples were drawn from two sources: the first 160 participants of the ongoing ImmuneRACE study, and 950 to 1,500 subjects contributed by 6 global collaborators. A freely available public database, intended as a resource for researchers studying the immune response to SARS-CoV-2, is where the repertoires were released.

TCRbeta CDR3 regions were amplified from genomic DNA by means of the immunoSEQ Assay, a bias-controlled multiplex PCR. Turning to the authors' computational methods: Within the assay, amplification of reference gene primers was used to estimate how many nucleated cells each sample contained. Sequence reads were collapsed and filtered to measure the absolute abundance of every unique TCRbeta CDR3 rearrangement. For each sample, productive Simpson clonality was calculated as the square root of Simpson's diversity index across productive rearrangements. TCRdb mirrors the immuneACCESS table, restricted to in-frame sequences. Some clones are absent from its copies; in checked studies, under half trace to an unresolved V gene, and the reason for the others is unknown. The D gene and trimming were derived from the DNA, and the V and J assignments and clone size from that table. The sample table contains fewer than 120,000 clones; only one count was recorded for 70% to 80% of them. The top ten clones comprise about 7.1% of the sample.

Remarks on this clone: Its antigen target is currently unknown. Base quality data are lacking; no much larger clone is found one base away.

Collaborating institutions collected whole blood in K2EDTA tubes following their own protocols. Collaborator samples were shipped for TCRbeta analysis as frozen whole blood, isolated PBMCs, or DNA extracted from either sample type. Overall study results and their limits: How much clinical and demographic metadata was included differed by source and by participant, and the metadata was provided uncurated.

Sequencing was carried out using peripheral blood. This sequence originates from a woman aged 55-69 years with acute or convalescent COVID-19.

The nucleotide sequence is given as TGTGCCAGCAGCTCTCCGGGGGGGAATGAGCAGTTCTTC. Translated, this gives CASSSPGGNEQFF. The chain joins TRBV7-3 to TRBJ2-1, with 8 bases in between that match TRBD2. The CDR3 sequence holds 13 residues, the cysteine and phenylalanine included. The entry retains the CDR3 DNA only, 39 bases that are in frame from base 1. The germline V end is reduced by 4 bases and the J end by 7 bases; junction bases left unmatched: 3. CDR1 SGHTA and CDR2 FQGTGA are derived from the germline V gene.